The 18 T cell receptor beta chains listed next were all sequenced from one sample in a study of OX40 agonist ivuxolimab in advanced cancers. Libraries were prepared by immunoSEQ multiplex PCR; TCRdb keeps only in-frame clonotypes and omits some of them. The data contain about 90,000 clones, around 90% of them singletons. This sample comprised CD4+ or CD8+ T cells sorted from blood, obtained in a trial of the OX40 agonist ivuxolimab. The source is an adult with an advanced solid tumor such as melanoma, head and neck, liver or kidney cancer.

The rearrangement uses TRBV5-4 and TRBJ2-1; D remains unclear. Looked up from germline, CDR1 is SGHNT and CDR2 is YYREEE (reference sequence). Deletions cut 1 base from V and 5 bases from J, with 13 bases between. This CDR3 has 15 residues. The CDR3 here is CASSLRFGQNNEQFF. The CDR3, as DNA: TGTGCCAGCAGCTTGAGATTTGGCCAAAACAATGAGCAGTTCTTC.

The count of this clone is one. The chain recombines TRBV4-3 with TRBJ2-7; D perhaps matches TRBD2 (5 bases). Germline assignment: CDR1 LGHNA and CDR2 YSLEER. CDR3 length: 18 residues. The V and J ends lost 0 bases and 2 bases respectively, with 20 bases between them. The CDR3 coding sequence is TGCGCCAGCAGCCAAGAACGAGGAGCGGCTAGTAGCCCCTACGAGCAGTACTTC. It specifies CASSQERGAASSPYEQYF.

V is TRBV6-5 and J is TRBJ2-2; possibly TRBD1 or TRBD2 for D (6 bases each). Germline V gene lookup returns CDR1 MNHEY and CDR2 SVGAGI. CDR3 length: 15 residues. Deletions cut 8 bases from V and 1 base from J, with 14 bases between. CDR3 in amino acids: CASSGAGLNTGELFF. The CDR3, as DNA: TGTGCCAGCTCGGGGGCGGGACTGAACACCGGGGAGCTGTTTTTT.

The V and J genes are TRBV11-2 and TRBJ2-1; D is ambiguous. This CDR3 is 16 amino acids long. Germline CDR1 reads SGHAT; CDR2 reads FQNNGV. With 2 bases removed from V and 1 base from J, the gap between germline ends came to 12 bases. This CDR3 is CASSLLGRRSYNEQFF. The CDR3 region has the DNA TGTGCCAGCAGCTTACTGGGTAGGCGGTCCTACAATGAGCAGTTCTTC.

This clone came up once. The genes are TRBV6-1 and TRBJ2-5; 8 bases fit TRBD2. With the DNA end fitting TRBJ2-7 better, the J assignment may be wrong. The CDR3 length is 13 residues. CDR1 MNHNS and CDR2 SASEGT come from the germline V gene. CDR3 protein: CASSPGGPYEQYF. The CDR3 bases are TGTGCCAGCAGTCCGGGGGGGCCCTACGAGCAGTACTTC.

The rearrangement joins TRBV6-5 to TRBJ2-1; a possible D gene is TRBD1 (5 bases). Trimming cost V 0 bases and J 5 bases, with 11 bases left between them. The CDR3 consists of 15 residues. From germline, CDR1 is MNHEY and CDR2 SVGAGI. DNA for the CDR3: TGTGCCAGCAGTTACTCTTGGCAGGGCAACAATGAGCAGTTCTTC. It specifies CASSYSWQGNNEQFF.

This chain links TRBV6-1 with TRBJ2-2; 10 bases line up with TRBD2. The CDR3 covers 17 residues. From germline, CDR1 is MNHNS and CDR2 SASEGT. Germline trimming cut 2 bases from V and 3 bases from J; bases unmatched to any gene: 6. CDR3 loop: CASSEWASGGYTGELFF. For the CDR3, the DNA is TGTGCCAGCAGTGAATGGGCTAGCGGGGGTTACACCGGGGAGCTGTTTTTT.

The chain uses TRBV30 and TRBJ1-6; D might be TRBD1 (5 bases). Between the trimmed V and J ends, which lost 0 bases and 5 bases, there was a span of 8 bases. The CDR3 is 14 amino acids. In germline, CDR1 is GTSNPN, CDR2 SVGIG (reference sequence). This CDR3 reads CAWSVGHHNSPLHF. The CDR3 nucleotides read TGTGCCTGGAGTGTAGGACACCATAATTCACCCCTCCACTTT.

The chain recombines TRBV5-1 with TRBJ2-7, with a tentative D call TRBD2 (5 bases). The germline CDR1 and CDR2 sequences are SGHRS and YFSETQ. There are 14 residues in the CDR3. Trimming stripped 0 bases from V and 6 bases from J, with 13 bases between. CDR3 region: CASSLAGKGAEQYF. The CDR3 DNA follows: TGCGCCAGCAGCTTGGCCGGAAAGGGAGCCGAGCAGTACTTC.

The rearrangement uses TRBV5-1 and TRBJ2-3; TRBD2 matches at 7 bases. This CDR3 contains 15 residues. The trim removed 2 bases at V and 1 base at J, leaving 4 bases unmatched. The V gene's germline CDR1 is SGHRS and CDR2 YFSETQ. The CDR3 region is CASSFVTSGTDTQYF. The DNA for the CDR3 is TGCGCCAGCAGCTTCGTTACTAGCGGCACAGATACGCAGTATTTT.

The chain carries TRBV9 and TRBJ2-7; D not certain. This CDR3 comprises 15 residues. Per germline, CDR1 SGDLS and CDR2 YYNGEE. V was clipped by 0 bases and J by 2 bases, with 12 bases between them. The CDR3 loop is CASSVGPTQTYEQYF. The CDR3 DNA sequence: TGTGCCAGCAGCGTAGGGCCCACACAGACCTACGAGCAGTACTTC.

The rearrangement links TRBV28 to TRBJ1-6, with D unclear. This CDR3 is built from 16 residues. The germline gives CDR1 MDHEN, CDR2 SYDVKM. The V and J ends lost 5 bases and 0 bases respectively, with 11 bases between them. The CDR3 loop is CASSDEGSSYNSPLHF. The CDR3 coding sequence is TGTGCCAGCAGTGACGAAGGGAGCTCCTATAATTCACCCCTCCACTTT.

The J gene is TRBJ2-5, the V gene TRBV5-1; 9 positions match TRBD1. J gave up 5 bases and V 1 base, and 6 bases lay outside the gene matches. The germline gives CDR1 SGHRS, CDR2 YFSETQ. The CDR3 contains 15 residues. CDR3 nucleotide sequence: TGCGCCAGCAGCTTGTTTGGGACAGGGAGGGAGACCCAGTACTTC. Translation: CASSLFGTGRETQYF. The entire variable domain, with the rest obtained from reference TRBV5-1 and TRBJ2-5, is as follows: KAGVTQTPRYLIKTRGQQVTLSCSPISGHRSVSWYQQTPGQGLQFLFEYFSETQRNKGNFPGRFSGRQFSNSRSEMNVSTLELGDSALYLCASSLFGTGRETQYFGPGTRLLVL.

This clone was observed a handful of times. The V call is TRBV18, the J call TRBJ1-2; D may be TRBD1 (6 bases). V lost 4 bases to trimming and J lost 4 bases, with 10 bases between them. The CDR3 is made up of 13 amino acids. Germline V lookup: CDR1 KGHSH, CDR2 LQKENI. In nucleotides, the CDR3 is TGTGCCAGCTCACAGGGGACAACCTATGGCTACACCTTC. It translates to CASSQGTTYGYTF.

This clone occurred once. This rearrangement joins TRBV5-8 to TRBJ2-4; D might be TRBD1 (5 bases). V lost 0 bases, J lost 6 bases, and 13 bases lay in between. The CDR3 covers 15 residues. Per germline, CDR1 SGHTS and CDR2 YDEGEE. CDR3 nucleotides: TGTGCCAGCAGCTTGGCCGACAGCCAGAGAAACATTCAGTACTTC. It encodes CASSLADSQRNIQYF.

The chain has TRBV7-2 and TRBJ1-5; tentative D call: TRBD1 (5 bases). This CDR3 spans 17 amino acids. V was clipped by 5 bases and J by 0 bases, with 17 bases between them. CDR1 SGHTA and CDR2 FQGNSA come from the germline V gene. This CDR3 reads CASSRERGAYSNQPQHF. CDR3 nucleotide sequence: TGTGCCAGCAGCCGAGAGAGGGGCGCGTATAGCAATCAGCCCCAGCATTTT.

This clone was recorded only once. V is TRBV11-2 and J is TRBJ2-7, with D possibly being TRBD2 (6 bases). The CDR3 length is 14 residues. V dropped 1 base and J dropped 4 bases, with 11 bases sitting between them. Per germline, CDR1 SGHAT and CDR2 FQNNGV. DNA of the CDR3: TGTGCCAGCAGCTTAGCGGGAGTTGCGTACGAGCAGTACTTC. This encodes CASSLAGVAYEQYF.

This clone has only a few counts. The gene calls are TRBV7-2 and TRBJ2-7; D may be TRBD1 (5 bases). The CDR3 covers 14 residues. Germline CDR1 SGHTA, CDR2 FQGNSA. Trimming took off 1 base at V and 3 bases at J, with 10 bases between the two ends. The CDR3 coding sequence is TGTGCCAGCAGCTTAGTTGACAGCAACTACGAGCAGTACTTC. Translation gives CASSLVDSNYEQYF. The full variable domain, completed using reference TRBV7-2 and TRBJ2-7, is GAGVSQSPSNKVTEKGKDVELRCDPISGHTALYWYRQSLGQGLEFLIYFQGNSAPDKSGLPSDRFSAERTGGSVSTLTIQRTQQEDSAVYLCASSLVDSNYEQYFGPGTRLTVT.